The sequence of this T cell receptor beta chain was determined in a study of blood T cell repertoires in COVID-19. TCRdb keeps only in-frame clones here, not all; method: immunoSEQ multiplex PCR. The data contain approximately 60,000 clones, more than 60% of them singletons. The ends lost 4 bases at V and 8 bases at J; junction bases unmatched: 6. Germline V gene lookup returns CDR1 MNHEY and CDR2 SVGAGI. This CDR3 region has 14 residues. The sequencing input was peripheral blood. The chain carries TRBV6-5 and TRBJ1-2, with 11 bases aligning to TRBD1. This TCR was sampled from a woman aged 80 or over with active or convalescent COVID-19. The CDR3 DNA reads TGTGCCAGCAGTTTGGACAGGGGGCGAGAGGGCTACACCTTC. Translation gives CASSLDRGREGYTF.